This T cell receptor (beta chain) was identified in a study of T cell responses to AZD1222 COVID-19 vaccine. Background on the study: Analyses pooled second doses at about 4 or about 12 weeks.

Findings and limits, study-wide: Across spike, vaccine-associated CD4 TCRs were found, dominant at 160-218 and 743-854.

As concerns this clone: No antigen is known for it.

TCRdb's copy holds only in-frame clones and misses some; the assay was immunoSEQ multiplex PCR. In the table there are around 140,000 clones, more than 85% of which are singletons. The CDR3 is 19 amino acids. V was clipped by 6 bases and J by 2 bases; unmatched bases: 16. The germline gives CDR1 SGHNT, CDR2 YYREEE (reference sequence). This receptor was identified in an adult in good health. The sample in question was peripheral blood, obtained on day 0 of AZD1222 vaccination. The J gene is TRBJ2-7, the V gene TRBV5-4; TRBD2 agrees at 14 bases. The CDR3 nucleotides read TGTGCCAGCACCATAGGCCCGGGACTAGCGGGAGTGAGTCCCTACGAGCAGTACTTC. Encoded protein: CASTIGPGLAGVSPYEQYF.